Below, 20 T cell receptor beta chains from the same sample are listed, as sequenced in a study of T cells in localized non-small cell lung cancer. TCRdb keeps only in-frame clones here, not all; method: immunoSEQ multiplex PCR. Of 5,500 to 7,000 clones in the sample, approximately 40% were seen once. The material sequenced was lung tumor tissue, taken before any cancer treatment. Receptors originate from a woman aged 40-69 years with stage II squamous cell lung carcinoma.

This CDR3 reads CASSLFGAGSQYF. The DNA of the CDR3 is TGTGCCAGCAGTTTATTTGGGGCAGGGTCGCAGTATTTT. This chain connects TRBV28 to TRBJ2-3, with D possibly matching TRBD1 (5 bases). The CDR3 is 13 residues long. CDR1 MDHEN and CDR2 SYDVKM come from the germline V gene. The V gene lost 1 base and the J gene lost 10 bases, with 12 bases spanning the gap.

The rearrangement links TRBV10-2 to TRBJ2-5; 7 bases map to TRBD2. The CDR3 covers 13 residues. V shed 8 bases and J 1 base; nucleotides not matched to a gene: 4. Germline lookup yields CDR1 WSHSY and CDR2 SAAADI. The DNA of the CDR3 is TGCGCCAGCGCACTAGCGCTCCAAGAGACCCAGTACTTC. It codes for CASALALQETQYF.

The V and J genes are TRBV19 and TRBJ1-5; TRBD1 matches at 11 bases. This CDR3 spans 14 amino acids. V was pared by 7 bases and J by 7 bases, with 6 bases of the junction left unmatched. In germline, CDR1 is LNHDA, CDR2 SQIVND (reference sequence). CDR3 protein: CASNEDRGPQPQHF. CDR3 coding DNA: TGTGCCAGTAACGAGGACAGGGGGCCCCAGCCCCAGCATTTT.

The chain recombines TRBV4-1 with TRBJ2-1; 7 positions match TRBD2. With V trimmed by 1 base and J by 4 bases, 7 bases remained unmatched. Germline-derived CDR1 and CDR2 are MGHRA and YSYEKL. CDR3 length: 16 residues. CDR3 sequence: CASSQGPSGTYNEQFF. The CDR3 region has the DNA TGCGCCAGCAGCCAAGGCCCCAGCGGGACTTACAATGAGCAGTTCTTC.

This clone has just a few counts. V and J are TRBV11-1 and TRBJ1-5, with D maybe TRBD1 (5 bases). This CDR3 is built from 15 residues. V shed 2 bases and J shed 0 bases, with 8 bases lying between them. Germline CDR1 SGHAT, CDR2 FQDESV (reference sequence). The CDR3 here is CASSLSGGSNQPQHF. CDR3 in DNA: TGTGCCAGCAGCTTATCTGGGGGTAGCAATCAGCCCCAGCATTTT. The complete variable domain, with remaining parts taken from reference TRBV11-1 and TRBJ1-5, reads EAEVAQSPRYKITEKSQAVAFWCDPISGHATLYWYRQILGQGPELLVQFQDESVVDDSQLPKDRFSAERLKGVDSTLKIQPAELGDSAMYLCASSLSGGSNQPQHFGDGTRLSIL.

The J gene is TRBJ1-2, the V gene TRBV18; 8 bases fit TRBD1. Germline CDR1 is KGHSH and CDR2 is LQKENI. The ends lost 6 bases at V and 5 bases at J; junction bases unmatched: 8. This CDR3 comprises 14 residues. The CDR3 region has the DNA TGTGCCAGCTCCCAGGGGGCTTCGCAATATGGCTACACCTTC. Translation: CASSQGASQYGYTF.

By sample fraction, this clone is medium-sized. The chain carries TRBV6-8 and TRBJ1-5; perhaps TRBD1 as D (5 bases). V was cut by 6 bases and J by 7 bases, with 16 bases left in between. Germline CDR1 is MNHGY and CDR2 is SAAAGT. The CDR3 contains 14 residues. The CDR3 coding sequence is TGTGCCAGCAGAAACCGGGGAGAGGGGCAGCCCCAGCATTTT. It specifies CASRNRGEGQPQHF.

The rearrangement joins TRBV14 to TRBJ1-1; D is uncertain. V gave up 6 bases and J gave up 8 bases, with 22 bases separating them. The CDR3 is 15 residues long. CDR1 is SGHDN, CDR2 FVKESK, per germline. CDR3 loop: CASRESSGARKEAFF. The CDR3 nucleotides read TGTGCCAGCAGGGAATCTTCAGGAGCCAGAAAGGAAGCTTTCTTT.

As regards this clone: Other DNA sequences of this sample code for an identical CDR3. The chain carries TRBV14 and TRBJ1-2; D may be TRBD1 (5 bases). Trimming left V 1 base short and J 5 bases short, with 14 bases between. Germline V gives CDR1 SGHDN, CDR2 FVKESK. This CDR3 comprises 15 residues. CDR3 in amino acids: CASSQGGGKNYGYTF. In nucleotides, the CDR3 is TGTGCCAGCAGCCAAGGGGGGGGTAAAAATTATGGCTACACCTTC.

The CDR3 is CASSLRLAGSNEQFF. Here the CDR3 DNA reads TGTGCCAGCAGCTTAAGACTAGCGGGCAGCAATGAGCAGTTCTTC. The V gene is TRBV11-3, the J gene TRBJ2-1; 10 bases are shared with TRBD2. V was pared by 2 bases and J by 6 bases, with 4 bases of the junction left unmatched. Germline assignment: CDR1 SGHNT and CDR2 YENEEA. This CDR3 comprises 15 residues.

The chain recombines TRBV11-3 with TRBJ2-5; D perhaps matches TRBD2 (6 bases). The CDR3 loop spans 15 amino acids. Germline V gene data show CDR1 as SGHNT and CDR2 as YENEEA. Deletions cut 6 bases from V and 0 bases from J, with 14 bases between. The CDR3 is CASRSGGAYQETQYF. Written as DNA, the CDR3 is TGTGCCAGCAGGTCAGGCGGGGCGTACCAAGAGACCCAGTACTTC.

The chain combines TRBV6-1 with TRBJ1-1, with D unresolved. This CDR3 has 12 residues. Germline loops: CDR1 MNHNS, CDR2 SASEGT. V gave up 0 bases and J gave up 10 bases, with 9 bases separating them. The CDR3 sequence is CASSEARAGAFF. The CDR3 DNA follows: TGTGCCAGCAGTGAAGCGCGGGCAGGAGCTTTCTTT.

This clone qualifies as medium-sized. V is TRBV30 and J is TRBJ1-1; 7 bases map to TRBD1. V was pared by 2 bases and J by 10 bases, with 13 bases of the junction left unmatched. The CDR3 has 14 amino acids. The V gene's germline CDR1 is GTSNPN and CDR2 SVGIG (reference sequence). CDR3 protein: CAWSHETGRGIAFF. The CDR3 nucleotides are TGTGCCTGGAGTCACGAGACAGGGAGGGGGATAGCTTTCTTT.

This clone was seen more than once but under ten times. The chain recombines TRBV5-1 with TRBJ1-1, with D maybe TRBD1 (6 bases). The CDR3 has 14 amino acids. Looked up from germline, CDR1 is SGHRS and CDR2 is YFSETQ. V lost 0 bases to trimming and J lost 4 bases, with 10 bases between them. CDR3 protein: CASSLGWGATEAFF. The CDR3 DNA sequence: TGCGCCAGCAGCTTGGGGTGGGGGGCCACTGAAGCTTTCTTT.

V is TRBV18 and J is TRBJ1-1; D may be TRBD1 (5 bases). Germline V lookup: CDR1 KGHSH, CDR2 LQKENI. V was pared by 3 bases and J by 1 base, with 12 bases between. The CDR3 totals 15 residues. CDR3 loop: CASSPQSGWNTEAFF. For the CDR3, the DNA is TGTGCCAGCTCACCTCAATCAGGGTGGAACACTGAAGCTTTCTTT.

This clone was detected only once. Written as DNA, the CDR3 is TGCGCCAGCAGCTTAGGTCAAGGGTTCCACGAGCAGTACTTC. This codes for CASSLGQGFHEQYF. The chain is built from TRBV5-1 and TRBJ2-7; D call uncertain. Germline lookup yields CDR1 SGHRS and CDR2 YFSETQ. CDR3 size: 14 residues. Between the trimmed V and J ends, which lost 2 bases and 5 bases, there was a span of 14 bases.

The rearrangement links TRBV6-8 to TRBJ1-2; D is unresolved. Trimming took 5 bases from V and 6 from J, leaving 10 bases between them. CDR1 MNHGY and CDR2 SAAAGT come from the germline V gene. The CDR3 runs to 12 residues. DNA of the CDR3: TGTGCCAGCAGTGGCGGACCGCATGGCTACACCTTC. It encodes CASSGGPHGYTF.

V gene TRBV6-9 combines with J gene TRBJ1-2; TRBD1 might be the D (6 bases). Trimming removed 6 bases from V and 6 bases from J, with 11 bases in between. This CDR3 region has 12 residues. Looked up from germline, CDR1 is MNHGY and CDR2 is SVAAGI. CDR3 amino acids: CASRVAGDGYTF. The CDR3 coding sequence is TGTGCCAGCAGAGTCGCAGGGGATGGCTACACCTTC.

Only a few counts were recorded for this clone. The chain joins TRBV11-3 to TRBJ1-1, with D tentatively TRBD1 (5 bases). CDR3 length equals 15 residues. Germline V CDR1 and CDR2: SGHNT, YENEEA. With 7 bases removed from V and 0 bases from J, the gap between germline ends came to 15 bases. In nucleotides, the CDR3 is TGTGCCAGCATCCGGAGGGACGTCATGAACACTGAAGCTTTCTTT. Amino acids: CASIRRDVMNTEAFF. The full variable domain, with the rest looked up from reference TRBV11-3 and TRBJ1-1, is EAGVVQSPRYKIIEKKQPVAFWCNPISGHNTLYWYLQNLGQGPELLIRYENEEAVDDSQLPKDRFSAERLKGVDSTLKIQPAELGDSAVYLCASIRRDVMNTEAFFGQGTRLTVV.

V usage is TRBV11-1 and J usage is TRBJ2-2; D may be TRBD2 (5 bases). V was clipped by 4 bases and J by 5 bases, with 23 bases between them. Germline CDR1 and CDR2: SGHAT and FQDESV (reference sequence). The CDR3 totals 18 residues. The DNA of the CDR3 is TGTGCCAGCAGCTCACCCCTCGCGAGGGAGCCGAGTACCGGGGAGCTGTTTTTT. It codes for CASSSPLAREPSTGELFF.